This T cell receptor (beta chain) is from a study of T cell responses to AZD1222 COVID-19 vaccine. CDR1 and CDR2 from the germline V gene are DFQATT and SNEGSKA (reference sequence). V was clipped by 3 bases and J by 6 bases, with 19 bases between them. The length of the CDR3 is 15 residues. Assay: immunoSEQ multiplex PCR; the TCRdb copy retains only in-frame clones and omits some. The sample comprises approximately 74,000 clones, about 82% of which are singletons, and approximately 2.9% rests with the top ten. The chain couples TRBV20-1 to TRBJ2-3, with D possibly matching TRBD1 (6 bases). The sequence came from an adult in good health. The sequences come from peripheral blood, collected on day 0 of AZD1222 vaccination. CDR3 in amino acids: CSASDRLKGSDTQYF. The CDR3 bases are TGCAGTGCTAGTGACAGGTTGAAGGGCTCGGATACGCAGTATTTT.